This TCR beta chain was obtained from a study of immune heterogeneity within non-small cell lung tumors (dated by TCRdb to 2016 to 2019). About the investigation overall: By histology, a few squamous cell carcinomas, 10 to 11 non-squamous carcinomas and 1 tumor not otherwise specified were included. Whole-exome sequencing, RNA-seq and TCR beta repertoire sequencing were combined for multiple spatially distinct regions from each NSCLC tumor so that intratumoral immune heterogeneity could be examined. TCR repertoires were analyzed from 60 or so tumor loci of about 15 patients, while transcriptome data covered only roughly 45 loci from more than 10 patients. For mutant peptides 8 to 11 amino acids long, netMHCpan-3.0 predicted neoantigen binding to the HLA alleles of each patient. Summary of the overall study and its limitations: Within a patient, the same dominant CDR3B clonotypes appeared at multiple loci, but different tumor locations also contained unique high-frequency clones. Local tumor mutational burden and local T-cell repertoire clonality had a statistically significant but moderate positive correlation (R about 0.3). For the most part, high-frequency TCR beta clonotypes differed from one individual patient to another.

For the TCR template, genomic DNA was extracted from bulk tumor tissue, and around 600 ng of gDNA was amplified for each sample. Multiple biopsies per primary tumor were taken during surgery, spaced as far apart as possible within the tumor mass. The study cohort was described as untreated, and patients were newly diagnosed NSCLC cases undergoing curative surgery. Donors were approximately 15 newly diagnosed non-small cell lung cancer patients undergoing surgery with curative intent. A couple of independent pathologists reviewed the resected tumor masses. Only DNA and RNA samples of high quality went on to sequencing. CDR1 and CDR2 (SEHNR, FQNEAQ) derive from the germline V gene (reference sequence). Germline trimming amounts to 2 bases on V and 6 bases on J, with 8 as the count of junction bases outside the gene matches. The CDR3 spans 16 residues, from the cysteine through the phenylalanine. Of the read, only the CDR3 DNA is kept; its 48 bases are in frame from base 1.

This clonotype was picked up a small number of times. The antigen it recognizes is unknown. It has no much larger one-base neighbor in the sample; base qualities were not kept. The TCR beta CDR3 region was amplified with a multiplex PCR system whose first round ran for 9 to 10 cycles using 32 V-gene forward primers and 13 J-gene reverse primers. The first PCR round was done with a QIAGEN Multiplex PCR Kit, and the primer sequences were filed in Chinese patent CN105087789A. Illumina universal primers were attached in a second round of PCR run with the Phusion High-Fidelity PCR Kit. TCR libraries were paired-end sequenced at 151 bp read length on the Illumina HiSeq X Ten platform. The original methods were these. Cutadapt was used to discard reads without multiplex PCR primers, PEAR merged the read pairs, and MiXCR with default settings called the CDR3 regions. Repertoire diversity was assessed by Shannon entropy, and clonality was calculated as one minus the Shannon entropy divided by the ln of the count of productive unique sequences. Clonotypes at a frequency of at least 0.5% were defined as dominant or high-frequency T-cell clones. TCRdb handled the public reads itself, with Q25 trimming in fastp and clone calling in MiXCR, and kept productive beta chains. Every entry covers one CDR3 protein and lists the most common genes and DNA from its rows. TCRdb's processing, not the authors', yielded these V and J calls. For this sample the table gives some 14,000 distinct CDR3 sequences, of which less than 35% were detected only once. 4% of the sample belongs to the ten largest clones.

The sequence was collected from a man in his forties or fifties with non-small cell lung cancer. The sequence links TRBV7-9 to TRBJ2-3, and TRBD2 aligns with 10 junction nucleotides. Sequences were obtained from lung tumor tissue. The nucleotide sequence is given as TGTGCCAGCAGCTTATTCGGGCTAGCGGGGGTGGATACGCAGTATTTT. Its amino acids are CASSLFGLAGVDTQYF.